The 14 T cell receptor beta chains below were found in one sample sequenced in a study of T-cell reconstitution after alpha-beta-depleted transplantation in children. The library targeted TCRbeta and was prepared with unique molecular identifiers. Each CDR3 protein gets one entry after TCRdb re-called the PCR reads with MiXCR. The profile shows roughly 98,000 distinct CDR3 sequences, less than 20% of them singletons. The starting material was PBMCs, mostly from graft donor cells, obtained 180 days after TCRalphabeta/CD19-depleted stem cell transplant. These receptors all stem from a male patient between 2 and 10 years old who had a stem cell transplant for acute lymphoblastic leukemia, so the T cells may come from the graft donor.

The sample holds a few counts of this clonotype. This chain links TRBV5-1 with TRBJ1-2; 8 bases map to TRBD1. Germline values: CDR1 SGHRS, CDR2 YFSETQ. This CDR3 has 14 residues. Trimming at V came to 6 bases and at J to 8 bases, leaving 12 bases not matched to a gene. This CDR3 is CASTLRQGIDGYTF. Here the CDR3 DNA reads TGCGCCAGCACACTAAGACAGGGGATCGACGGCTACACCTTC.

The chain recombines TRBV7-2 with TRBJ2-3; 11 bases match TRBD1. V trimming: 4 bases; J trimming: 8 bases; junction bases outside the gene matches: 5. Germline CDR1 and CDR2: SGHTA and FQGNSA. The CDR3 totals 14 residues. The CDR3: CASSSGQGEGTQYF. The CDR3 DNA reads TGTGCCAGCAGCTCGGGACAGGGGGAAGGTACGCAGTATTTT. The full variable domain, completed using reference TRBV7-2 and TRBJ2-3, is GAGVSQSPSNKVTEKGKDVELRCDPISGHTALYWYRQSLGQGLEFLIYFQGNSAPDKSGLPSDRFSAERTGGSVSTLTIQRTQQEDSAVYLCASSSGQGEGTQYFGPGTRLTVL.

Only a few counts were recorded for this clonotype. The V call is TRBV24-1, the J call TRBJ2-3; 8 nucleotides line up with TRBD1. This CDR3 has 15 residues. J was trimmed by 3 bases and V by 4 bases; bases with no gene match: 5. CDR1 and CDR2 (germline): KGHDR, SFDVKD. CDR3 sequence: CATSDGTGRTDTQYF. The CDR3 coding sequence is TGTGCCACCAGTGACGGGACAGGTAGGACAGATACGCAGTATTTT.

V gene TRBV7-6 combines with J gene TRBJ1-2, with 7 positions matching TRBD1. Germline trimming cut 5 bases from V and 4 bases from J; bases unmatched to any gene: 7. Per germline, CDR1 SGHVS and CDR2 FNYEAQ. The CDR3 is 14 amino acids. The DNA for the CDR3 is TGTGCCAGCAGCGCCTTAACAGGGGTCTATGGCTACACCTTC. Translating gives CASSALTGVYGYTF.

The chain is built from TRBV2 and TRBJ2-2, with 7 nucleotides matching TRBD1. The CDR3 totals 15 residues. Germline V gene sequence: CDR1 SNHLY, CDR2 FYNNEI. V shed 6 bases, J shed 5 bases, and the junction held 9 bases outside the gene matches. CDR3: CASRPTGIETGELFF. The CDR3 coding sequence is TGTGCCAGCAGACCGACAGGGATTGAAACCGGGGAGCTGTTTTTT. Using reference TRBV2 and TRBJ2-2 for the parts outside the CDR3, the full variable domain is EPEVTQTPSHQVTQMGQEVILRCVPISNHLYFYWYRQILGQKVEFLVSFYNNEISEKSEIFDDQFSVERPDGSNFTLKIRSTKLEDSAMYFCASRPTGIETGELFFGEGSRLTVL.

The chain recombines TRBV29-1 with TRBJ1-1; 8 bases are a match to TRBD1. The CDR3 covers 14 residues. The V and J ends lost 5 bases and 5 bases, in that order; junction bases with no gene match: 10. Germline CDR1 SQVTM, CDR2 ANQGSEA. This CDR3 reads CSVQIGQGGTEAFF. The DNA of the CDR3 is TGCAGCGTTCAGATCGGACAGGGAGGAACTGAAGCTTTCTTT.

There are many counts of this clonotype. The chain carries TRBV25-1 and TRBJ2-7, with 12 bases lining up with TRBD1. Unmatched junction bases numbered 2, after V lost 6 bases and J lost 2 bases. Per the germline V gene, CDR1 is MGHDK and CDR2 is SYGVNS. The CDR3 runs to 14 residues. CDR3 DNA sequence: TGTGCCAGCAGGGGACAGGGGGCCACCTACGAGCAGTACTTC. Translating it yields CASRGQGATYEQYF.

The chain combines TRBV4-2 with TRBJ1-4, with TRBD1 matching over 7 bases. Unmatched junction bases numbered 8, after V lost 3 bases and J lost 7 bases. Per the germline V gene, CDR1 is LGHNA and CDR2 is YNFKEQ. The CDR3 contains 15 residues. The CDR3 nucleotides read TGTGCCAGCAGCCAGGCAACAGGGGTGGGTGAAAAACTGTTTTTT. Protein product: CASSQATGVGEKLFF.

This chain connects TRBV7-9 to TRBJ2-1; D may match TRBD1 or TRBD2 (7 bases each). This CDR3 has 15 amino acids. The germline V gene encodes CDR1 SEHNR and CDR2 FQNEAQ (reference sequence). Deletions cut 5 bases from V and 2 bases from J, with 13 bases between. The CDR3 coding sequence is TGTGCCAGCAGCCCTCAGGGGGGGACCTACAATGAGCAGTTCTTC. Amino acids: CASSPQGGTYNEQFF.

V usage is TRBV7-9 and J usage is TRBJ2-1, with 9 positions matching TRBD2. Trimming at V came to 5 bases and at J to 9 bases, leaving 8 bases not matched to a gene. The germline V gene encodes CDR1 SEHNR and CDR2 FQNEAQ (reference sequence). This CDR3 contains 14 residues. The CDR3 loop is CASSRGGGAVEQFF. CDR3 nucleotides: TGTGCCAGCAGCCGAGGCGGGGGGGCCGTTGAGCAGTTCTTC. Full variable domain (remainder filled in from reference TRBV7-9 and TRBJ2-1): DTGVSQNPRHKITKRGQNVTFRCDPISEHNRLYWYRQTLGQGPEFLTYFQNEAQLEKSRLLSDRFSAERPKGSFSTLEIQRTEQGDSAMYLCASSRGGGAVEQFFGPGTRLTVL.

V usage is TRBV29-1 and J usage is TRBJ2-2; possibly TRBD1 for D (6 bases). V shed 2 bases and J shed 6 bases, with 7 bases lying between them. Germline CDR1 SQVTM, CDR2 ANQGSEA. The CDR3 length is 12 residues. The CDR3 spells CSVEWGPGELFF. CDR3 in DNA: TGCAGCGTTGAATGGGGGCCCGGGGAGCTGTTTTTT.

This clonotype was observed a handful of times. The gene calls are TRBV20-1 and TRBJ2-3, with unresolved D. The CDR3 length is 15 residues. CDR1 is DFQATT and CDR2 is SNEGSKA in the germline V gene (reference sequence). Deletions cut 0 bases from V and 0 bases from J, with 10 bases between. The CDR3 nucleotides are TGCAGTGCTAGAGAAGATGCGACTAGCACAGATACGCAGTATTTT. It yields the protein CSAREDATSTDTQYF.

A few counts support this clonotype. The chain joins TRBV7-9 to TRBJ2-3; D is unresolved. Looked up from germline, CDR1 is SEHNR and CDR2 is FQNEAQ (reference sequence). The ends were cut back, 0 bases at V and 0 bases at J, with 7 bases in the middle. The CDR3 loop spans 15 amino acids. CDR3 bases: TGTGCCAGCAGCTTAGCCAGTTCGAGCACAGATACGCAGTATTTT. The encoded protein is CASSLASSSTDTQYF.

This rearrangement joins TRBV9 to TRBJ2-2; D uncertain. Between the trimmed V and J ends, which lost 4 bases and 1 base, there was a span of 17 bases. Germline CDR1 SGDLS, CDR2 YYNGEE. The CDR3 consists of 17 residues. The DNA for the CDR3 is TGTGCCAGCAGCACGAGCCCCCGCGAGAAGAACACCGGGGAGCTGTTTTTT. Translating gives CASSTSPREKNTGELFF.